This T cell receptor (beta chain) was observed in a study of blood T cell repertoires in COVID-19 (TCRdb year 2020). In terms of the full investigation: Samples from collaborators originated in the United States, Italy and Spain and spanned both the acute and convalescent phases of COVID-19. The material from the prospective study consisted of cDNA or gDNA derived from T cells, B-cell-depleted T cells, or PBMCs. The dataset comprised deeply sampled blood TCRbeta repertoires from subjects exposed to, actively infected with, or recovered from COVID-19. The repertoires were made available in a free public database intended to serve as a resource for research on the immune response to SARS-CoV-2. Samples were obtained from the ongoing ImmuneRACE study (first 160 participants) and from 1,254 subjects provided by 6 global collaborators. Sample metadata almost always included a de-identified subject ID, COVID-19 status, age in years and sex. Where available, HLA class I and class II types were obtained from metadata supplied by the sample provider rather than from assay-based typing. On the study overall, not on this receptor specifically: The amount of clinical and demographic metadata varied by source and participant and was provided uncurated.

This clone is a singleton in its sample. The antigen it binds to is not known. No much larger clone exists at a distance of one base, and base qualities are not known. A second Seattle source provided samples from volunteer blood donors who had recovered from COVID-19. Collaborating institutions collected whole blood in K2EDTA tubes following their own protocols. For TCRbeta analysis, collaborators shipped samples in one of three forms: frozen whole blood, isolated PBMCs, or DNA extracted from either of those sample types. TCRbeta CDR3 regions were amplified from genomic DNA using the immunoSEQ Assay, a bias-controlled multiplex PCR. On the authors' methods: The number of nucleated cells in each sample was estimated by amplification of reference gene primers within the assay. To quantify the absolute abundance of each unique TCRbeta CDR3 rearrangement, sequence reads were collapsed and filtered. For each sample, productive Simpson clonality was calculated as the square root of Simpson's diversity index across productive rearrangements. TCRdb mirrors the immuneACCESS table, restricted to in-frame sequences. Some clones are absent from its copies; in checked studies, under half trace to an unresolved V gene, and the reason for the others is unknown. That table furnishes V, J and clone size, whereas the DNA furnished D and trimming. For this sample there are about 150,000 clones; 70% to 85% appear just once. Of the sample, 9.5% to 13% falls within the top ten clones.

The CDR3 covers 17 residues, taking in both the cysteine and the phenylalanine. Only the CDR3 DNA stays, 51 bases, in frame from base 1. CDR1 and CDR2 were assigned from the germline V gene as LGHNA and YSLEER. Cut back by 0 bases and 4 bases, the V and J ends lie 18 bases apart. The sequencing input was peripheral blood. The clonotype was recovered from a man in his 60s who had recovered from COVID-19. The chain links TRBV4-3 with TRBJ1-2, and TRBD1 may be the D gene, going by 5 matching bases. The nucleotides read TGCGCCAGCAGCCAAGATCTGAACACAGGACCTTCCTATGGCTACACCTTC. It specifies CASSQDLNTGPSYGYTF.